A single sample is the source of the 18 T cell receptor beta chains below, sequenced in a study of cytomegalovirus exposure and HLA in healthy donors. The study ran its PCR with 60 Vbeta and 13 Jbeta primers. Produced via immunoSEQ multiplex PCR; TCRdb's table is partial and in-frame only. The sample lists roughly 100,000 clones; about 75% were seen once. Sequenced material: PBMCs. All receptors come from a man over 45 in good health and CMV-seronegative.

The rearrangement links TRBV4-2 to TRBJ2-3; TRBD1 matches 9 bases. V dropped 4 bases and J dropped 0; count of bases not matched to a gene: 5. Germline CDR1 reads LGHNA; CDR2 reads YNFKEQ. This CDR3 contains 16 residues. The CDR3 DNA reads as TGTGCCAGCAGCCTTGGACAGGGGATTAGCACAGATACGCAGTATTTT. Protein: CASSLGQGISTDTQYF.

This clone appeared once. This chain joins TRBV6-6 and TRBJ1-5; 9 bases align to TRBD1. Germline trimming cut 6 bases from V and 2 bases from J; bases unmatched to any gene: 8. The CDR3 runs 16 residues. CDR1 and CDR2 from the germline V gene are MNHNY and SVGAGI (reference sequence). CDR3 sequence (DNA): TGTGCCAGCAGGCAACAGGGGGCGGTAGGCAATCAGCCCCAGCATTTT. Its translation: CASRQQGAVGNQPQHF.

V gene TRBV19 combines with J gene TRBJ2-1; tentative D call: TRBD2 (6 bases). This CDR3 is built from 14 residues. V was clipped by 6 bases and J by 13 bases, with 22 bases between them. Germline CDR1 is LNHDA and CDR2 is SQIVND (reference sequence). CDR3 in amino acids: CASSSDGRLPEQFF. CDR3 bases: TGTGCCAGTAGCAGCGACGGGAGACTCCCCGAACAGTTCTTC.

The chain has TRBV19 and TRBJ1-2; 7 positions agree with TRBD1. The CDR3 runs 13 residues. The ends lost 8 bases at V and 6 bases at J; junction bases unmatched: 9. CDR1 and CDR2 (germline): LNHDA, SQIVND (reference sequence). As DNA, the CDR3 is TGTGCCAGTCACAGGGGAGTATCGCATGGCTACACCTTC. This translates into CASHRGVSHGYTF.

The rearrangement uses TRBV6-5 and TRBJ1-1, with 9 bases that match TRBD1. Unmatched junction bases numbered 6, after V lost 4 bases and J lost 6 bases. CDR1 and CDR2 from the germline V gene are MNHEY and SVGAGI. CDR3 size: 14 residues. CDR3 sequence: CASSWDRDQAEAFF. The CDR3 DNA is TGTGCCAGCAGTTGGGACAGGGACCAGGCTGAAGCTTTCTTT.

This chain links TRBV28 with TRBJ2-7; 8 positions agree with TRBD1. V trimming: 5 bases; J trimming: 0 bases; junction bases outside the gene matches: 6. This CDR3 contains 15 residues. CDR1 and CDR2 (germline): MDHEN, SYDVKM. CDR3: CASSQTGVLSYEQYF. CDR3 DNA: TGTGCCAGCAGTCAGACAGGGGTCCTCTCCTACGAGCAGTACTTC. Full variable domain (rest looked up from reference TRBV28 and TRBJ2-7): DVKVTQSSRYLVKRTGEKVFLECVQDMDHENMFWYRQDPGLGLRLIYFSYDVKMKEKGDIPEGYSVSREKKERFSLILESASTNQTSMYLCASSQTGVLSYEQYFGPGTRLTVT.

CDR3 coding DNA: TGTGCCAGTTCGCCCGGGGATAACACCGGGGAGCTGTTTTTT. This translates into CASSPGDNTGELFF. V and J are TRBV6-1 and TRBJ2-2; TRBD2 is a possible D gene (5 bases). There are 14 residues in the CDR3. Germline CDR1 reads MNHNS; CDR2 reads SASEGT. V was trimmed by 9 bases and J by 2 bases, leaving 13 bases between them.

The CDR3: CASSPSWNTEAFF. As DNA, the CDR3 is TGCGCCAGCAGCCCAAGCTGGAACACTGAAGCTTTCTTT. The chain uses TRBV5-1 and TRBJ1-1; D ambiguous. The CDR3 has 13 residues. Between the trimmed V and J ends, which lost 4 bases and 1 base, there was a span of 8 bases. Germline V gene sequence: CDR1 SGHRS, CDR2 YFSETQ.

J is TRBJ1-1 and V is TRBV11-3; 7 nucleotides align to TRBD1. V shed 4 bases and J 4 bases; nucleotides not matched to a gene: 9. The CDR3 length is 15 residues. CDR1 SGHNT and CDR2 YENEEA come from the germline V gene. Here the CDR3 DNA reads TGTGCCAGCAGCTCCTCGACAGGGTTAGTCACTGAAGCTTTCTTT. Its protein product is CASSSSTGLVTEAFF.

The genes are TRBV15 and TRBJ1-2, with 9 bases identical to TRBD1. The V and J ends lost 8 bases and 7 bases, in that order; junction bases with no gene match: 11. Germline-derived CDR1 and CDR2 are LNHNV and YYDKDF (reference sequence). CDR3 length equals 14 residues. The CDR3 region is CATANWDRAGGYTF. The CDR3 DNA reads TGTGCCACCGCCAATTGGGACAGGGCGGGTGGCTACACCTTC.

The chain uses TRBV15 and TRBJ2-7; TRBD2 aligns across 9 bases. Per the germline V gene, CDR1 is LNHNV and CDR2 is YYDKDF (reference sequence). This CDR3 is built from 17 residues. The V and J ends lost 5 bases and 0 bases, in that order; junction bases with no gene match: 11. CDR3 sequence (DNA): TGTGCCACCAGCCCACTAGGTGGACTAGCGACCTCCTACGAGCAGTACTTC. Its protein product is CATSPLGGLATSYEQYF.

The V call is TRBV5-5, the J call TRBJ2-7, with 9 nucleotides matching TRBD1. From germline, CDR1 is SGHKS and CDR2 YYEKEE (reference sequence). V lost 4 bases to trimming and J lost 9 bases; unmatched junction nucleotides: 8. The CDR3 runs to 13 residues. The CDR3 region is CASSPQGAGVQYF. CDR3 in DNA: TGTGCCAGCAGCCCACAGGGGGCGGGGGTGCAGTACTTC.

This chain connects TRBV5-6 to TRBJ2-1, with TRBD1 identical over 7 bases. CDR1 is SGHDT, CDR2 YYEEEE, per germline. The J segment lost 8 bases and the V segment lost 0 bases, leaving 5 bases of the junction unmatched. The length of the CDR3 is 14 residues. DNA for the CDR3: TGTGCCAGCAGCTTGGACACTGACAGGGATGAGCAGTTCTTC. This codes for CASSLDTDRDEQFF. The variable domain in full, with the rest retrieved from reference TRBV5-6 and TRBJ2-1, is DAGVTQSPTHLIKTRGQQVTLRCSPKSGHDTVSWYQQALGQGPQFIFQYYEEEERQRGNFPDRFSGHQFPNYSSELNVNALLLGDSALYLCASSLDTDRDEQFFGPGTRLTVL.

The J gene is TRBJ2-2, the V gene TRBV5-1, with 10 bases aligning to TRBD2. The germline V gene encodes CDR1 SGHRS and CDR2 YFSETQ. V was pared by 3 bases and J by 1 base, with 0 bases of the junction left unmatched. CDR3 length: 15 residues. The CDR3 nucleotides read TGCGCCAGCAGCTGGACTAGCGGGAACACCGGGGAGCTGTTTTTT. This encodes CASSWTSGNTGELFF.

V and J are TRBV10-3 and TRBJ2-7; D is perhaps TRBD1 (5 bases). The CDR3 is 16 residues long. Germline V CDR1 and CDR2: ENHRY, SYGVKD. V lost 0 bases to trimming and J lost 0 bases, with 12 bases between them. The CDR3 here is CAISESRTPSSYEQYF. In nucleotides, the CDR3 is TGTGCCATCAGTGAGTCTAGGACACCGAGCTCCTACGAGCAGTACTTC.

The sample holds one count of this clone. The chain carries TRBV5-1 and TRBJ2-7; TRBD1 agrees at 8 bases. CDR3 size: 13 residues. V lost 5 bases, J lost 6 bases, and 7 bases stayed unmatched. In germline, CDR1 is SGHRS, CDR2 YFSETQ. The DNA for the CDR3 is TGCGCCAGCAGTACCGGACAGGGCCCCGAGCAGTACTTC. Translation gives CASSTGQGPEQYF.

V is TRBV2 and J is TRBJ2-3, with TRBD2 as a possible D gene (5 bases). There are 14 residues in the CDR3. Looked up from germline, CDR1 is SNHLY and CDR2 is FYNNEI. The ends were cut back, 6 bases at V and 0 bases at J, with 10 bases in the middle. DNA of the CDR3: TGTGCCAGCAGGGAGGCGGCTAGCACAGATACGCAGTATTTT. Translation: CASREAASTDTQYF.

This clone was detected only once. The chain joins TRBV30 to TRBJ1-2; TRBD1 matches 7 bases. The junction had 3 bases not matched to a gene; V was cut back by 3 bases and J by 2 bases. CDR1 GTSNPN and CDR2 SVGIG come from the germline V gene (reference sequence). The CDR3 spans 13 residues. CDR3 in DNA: TGTGCCTGGAGCCGGGGACAGAACTATGGCTACACCTTC. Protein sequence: CAWSRGQNYGYTF. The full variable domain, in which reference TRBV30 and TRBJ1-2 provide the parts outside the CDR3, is SQTIHQWPATLVQPVGSPLSLECTVEGTSNPNLYWYRQAAGRGLQLLFYSVGIGQISSEVPQNLSASRPQDRQFILSSKKLLLSDSGFYLCAWSRGQNYGYTFGSGTRLTVV.